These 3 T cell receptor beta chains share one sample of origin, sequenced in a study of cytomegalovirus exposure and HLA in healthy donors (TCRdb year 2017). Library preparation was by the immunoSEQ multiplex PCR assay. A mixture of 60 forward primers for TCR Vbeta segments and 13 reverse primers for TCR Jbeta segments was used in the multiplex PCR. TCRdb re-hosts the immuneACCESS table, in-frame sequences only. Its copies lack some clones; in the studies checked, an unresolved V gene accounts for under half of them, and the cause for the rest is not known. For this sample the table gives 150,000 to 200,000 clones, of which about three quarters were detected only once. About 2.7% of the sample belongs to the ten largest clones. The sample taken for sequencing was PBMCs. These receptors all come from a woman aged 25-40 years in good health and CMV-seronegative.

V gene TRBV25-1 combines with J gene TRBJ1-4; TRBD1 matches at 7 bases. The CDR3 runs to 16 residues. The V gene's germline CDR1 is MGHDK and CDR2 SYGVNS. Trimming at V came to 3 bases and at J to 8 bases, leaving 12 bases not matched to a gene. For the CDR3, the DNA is TGTGCCAGCAGTGAGCCCACGGGACAGAGGGGAGAAAAACTGTTTTTT. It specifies CASSEPTGQRGEKLFF.

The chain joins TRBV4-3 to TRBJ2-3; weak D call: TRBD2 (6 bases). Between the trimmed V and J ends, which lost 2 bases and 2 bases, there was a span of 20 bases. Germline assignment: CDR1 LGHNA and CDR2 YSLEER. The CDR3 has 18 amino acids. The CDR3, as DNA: TGCGCCAGCAGCCAAATGGGGTGGGGGGACTTGGACACAGATACGCAGTATTTT. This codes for CASSQMGWGDLDTDTQYF.

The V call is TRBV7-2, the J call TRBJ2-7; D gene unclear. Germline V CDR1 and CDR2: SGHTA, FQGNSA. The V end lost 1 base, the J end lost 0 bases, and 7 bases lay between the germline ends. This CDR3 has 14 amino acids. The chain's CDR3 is CASSLDSTSYEQYF. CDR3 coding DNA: TGTGCCAGCAGCTTAGACAGTACCTCCTACGAGCAGTACTTC. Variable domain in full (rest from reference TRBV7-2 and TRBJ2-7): GAGVSQSPSNKVTEKGKDVELRCDPISGHTALYWYRQSLGQGLEFLIYFQGNSAPDKSGLPSDRFSAERTGGSVSTLTIQRTQQEDSAVYLCASSLDSTSYEQYFGPGTRLTVT.